This T cell receptor (beta chain) was sequenced for a study of CD8 T cells in Susac syndrome. The CDR3 totals 13 residues. V shed 7 bases, J shed 4 bases, and the junction held 3 bases outside the gene matches. Reverse transcription of roughly 0.5 to 1 ug RNA was performed with random hexamers. The authors amplified TCR beta CDR3 across 54 Vbeta and 13 Jbeta using immunoSEQ multiplex PCR. MiXCR, run by TCRdb on the immunoSEQ multiplex PCR reads, gives a single entry per CDR3 protein. The data hold about 200,000 distinct CDR3 sequences, with roughly 94% observed a single time. In blood CD8+ and CD4+ T cells, TCR beta underwent sequencing. It was negative isolation that provided the CD8+ and CD4+ T cells, whereas TEMRA cells were enriched by FACS.

This sequence was found in a human donor in good health. The sample comprised CD4+ T cells from PBMCs. The V gene is TRBV12-3 or TRBV12-4, the J gene TRBJ2-1, with TRBD1 identical over 8 bases. CDR3 coding DNA: TGTGCCAGCACTGGGACAGGTTACAATGAGCAGTTCTTC. It codes for CASTGTGYNEQFF.